This T cell receptor (beta chain) was retrieved from a study of T-cell reconstitution after alpha-beta-depleted transplantation in children. The CDR3 is 14 residues long. Between the trimmed V and J ends, which lost 2 bases and 15 bases, there was a span of 20 bases. From germline, CDR1 is MNHEY and CDR2 SMNVEV (reference sequence). During its preparation, the TCRbeta library received unique molecular identifiers. TCRdb re-analysed the PCR reads in MiXCR, keeping a single row per CDR3 protein. Here the sample spans 800,000 to 1,000,000 distinct CDR3 sequences, about 29% being singletons. This clonotype has just a few counts.

The sequenced sample was PBMCs, mostly from graft donor cells, obtained 360 days after TCRalphabeta/CD19-depleted stem cell transplant. The V gene is TRBV27, the J gene TRBJ2-1; D is perhaps TRBD1 (6 bases). The sequence was collected from a boy under two years old who had a stem cell transplant for SCID, so the T cells may come from the graft donor. The CDR3 nucleotides are TGTGCCAGCAGTTTAAGTTCGTGGGGGCCACGCCCGTTCTTC. Translation: CASSLSSWGPRPFF.